The 32 T cell receptor beta chains given below trace back to one sample, sequenced in a study of OX40 agonist ivuxolimab in advanced cancers. Only in-frame clones appear in the TCRdb table, and some are missing; sequencing was by immunoSEQ multiplex PCR. This table has approximately 79,000 clones, about nine tenths appearing once. This specimen consisted of CD4+ or CD8+ T cells sorted from blood, obtained in a trial of the OX40 agonist ivuxolimab. The receptors were gathered from an adult with an advanced solid tumor such as melanoma, head and neck, liver or kidney cancer.

This chain connects TRBV7-2 to TRBJ2-1, with 12 positions matching TRBD2. CDR1 is SGHTA and CDR2 is FQGNSA in the germline V gene. The CDR3 loop spans 17 amino acids. Unmatched junction bases numbered 8, after V lost 2 bases and J lost 6 bases. Written as DNA, the CDR3 is TGTGCCAGCAGCTTAACGGAGCTAGCGGGGGGGGTCAATGAGCAGTTCTTC. This sequence encodes CASSLTELAGGVNEQFF.

The chain couples TRBV5-4 to TRBJ2-5; tentatively, D is TRBD2 (5 bases). This CDR3 spans 15 amino acids. Germline CDR1 and CDR2: SGHNT and YYREEE (reference sequence). The V end was cut by 4 bases, the J end by 3 bases, with 16 bases between. CDR3 in DNA: TGTGCCAGCAGCATATTGGACCGGAGGAAAGAGACCCAGTACTTC. Its translation is CASSILDRRKETQYF.

The V gene is TRBV11-2, the J gene TRBJ2-7; 12 nucleotides match TRBD2. The trim removed 5 bases at V and 4 bases at J, leaving 6 bases unmatched. The CDR3 has 15 residues. The germline V gene encodes CDR1 SGHAT and CDR2 FQNNGV. DNA of the CDR3: TGTGCCAGCAGCCCCGGACTAGCGGGGTCTTACGAGCAGTACTTC. Its protein is CASSPGLAGSYEQYF.

This chain uses TRBV5-4 with TRBJ1-1; D is unresolved. This CDR3 contains 12 residues. V lost 3 bases and J lost 2, with 5 bases in between. CDR1 is SGHNT, CDR2 YYREEE, per germline (reference sequence). The DNA of the CDR3 is TGTGCCAGCAGCTCCCCTAACACTGAAGCTTTCTTT. Protein product: CASSSPNTEAFF.

A remark on this clone: Other DNA sequences in this sample translate to the same CDR3. This rearrangement joins TRBV6-1 to TRBJ1-1; D gene uncertain. This CDR3 spans 13 amino acids. V was clipped by 2 bases and J by 1 base, with 5 bases between them. Per germline, CDR1 MNHNS and CDR2 SASEGT. CDR3 region: CASSERRNTEAFF. The CDR3, as DNA: TGTGCCAGCAGTGAAAGAAGGAACACTGAAGCTTTCTTT.

The CDR3 DNA is TGTGCCAGTAGTCAAGACAGGGGAACTGAAGCTTTCTTT. Translating gives CASSQDRGTEAFF. The chain joins TRBV19 to TRBJ1-1, with TRBD1 matching over 8 bases. There are 13 residues in the CDR3. J lost 5 bases, V lost 5 bases, and 4 bases had no gene match. The V gene's germline CDR1 is LNHDA and CDR2 SQIVND (reference sequence).

The gene calls are TRBV4-3 and TRBJ2-1; D is perhaps TRBD2 (7 bases). The CDR3 sequence is 13 residues long. V lost 5 bases and J lost 8, with 13 bases in between. CDR1 is LGHNA and CDR2 is YSLEER in the germline V gene. The CDR3 bases are TGCGCCAGCAGCTTGAGGGGGGGCTATGAGCAGTTCTTC. It specifies CASSLRGGYEQFF.

By proportion, this clone is medium-sized (0.01 to 0.1%). The rearrangement links TRBV4-1 to TRBJ1-6; D is uncertain. The CDR3 is 12 amino acids. With 4 bases removed from V and 11 bases from J, the gap between germline ends came to 9 bases. Germline CDR1 and CDR2: MGHRA and YSYEKL. The DNA for the CDR3 is TGCGCCAGCAGCCTTGGATCTCCACCCCTCCACTTT. Its translation: CASSLGSPPLHF.

J is TRBJ2-2 and V is TRBV2; 9 bases align to TRBD2. This CDR3 spans 16 amino acids. Trimming cost V 9 bases and J 0 bases; bases outside gene matches: 8. Germline V gene lookup returns CDR1 SNHLY and CDR2 FYNNEI. In DNA, the CDR3 is TGTGCCAGTGACTCTAGCGGGGTAGCGAACACCGGGGAGCTGTTTTTT. Its protein product is CASDSSGVANTGELFF.

The rearrangement joins TRBV2 to TRBJ2-7, with D tentatively TRBD1 (6 bases). The CDR3 sequence is 14 residues long. CDR1 SNHLY and CDR2 FYNNEI come from the germline V gene. V lost 6 bases to trimming and J lost 4 bases, with 16 bases between them. CDR3 coding DNA: TGTGCCAGCAGCACCGGGACATTCTATTACGAGCAGTACTTC. Protein: CASSTGTFYYEQYF.

The chain recombines TRBV2 with TRBJ1-4, with unresolved D. CDR3 length equals 13 residues. The V gene's germline CDR1 is SNHLY and CDR2 FYNNEI. Trimming stripped 6 bases from V and 8 bases from J, with 13 bases between. This chain's CDR3 is CASRFYATEKLFF. In DNA, the CDR3 is TGTGCCAGCAGGTTTTATGCGACGGAAAAACTGTTTTTT.

V is TRBV6-5 and J is TRBJ1-2; D remains ambiguous. Deletions cut 7 bases from V and 8 bases from J, with 11 bases between. Germline V CDR1 and CDR2: MNHEY, SVGAGI. The CDR3 length is 11 residues. The CDR3 sequence is CASTGPLGYTF. DNA of the CDR3: TGTGCCAGCACCGGACCCTTGGGCTACACCTTC.

The V and J genes are TRBV5-1 and TRBJ2-3; TRBD2 is a possible D gene (6 bases). This CDR3 spans 16 amino acids. The germline gives CDR1 SGHRS, CDR2 YFSETQ. Deletions cut 4 bases from V and 0 bases from J, with 15 bases between. The CDR3 sequence: CASSTGGITSTDTQYF. CDR3 DNA: TGCGCCAGCAGCACGGGCGGGATTACTAGCACAGATACGCAGTATTTT.

This clone has a single count. This chain uses TRBV7-2 with TRBJ2-4; 11 nucleotides line up with TRBD2. Germline V gives CDR1 SGHTA, CDR2 FQGNSA. The CDR3 spans 16 residues. V shed 3 bases, J shed 1 base, and the junction held 2 bases outside the gene matches. The CDR3 loop is CASSFSSGGAKNIQYF. CDR3 coding DNA: TGTGCCAGCAGCTTTTCTAGCGGGGGGGCCAAAAACATTCAGTACTTC.

The rearrangement uses TRBV1 and TRBJ1-4. TRBV1 represents a pseudogene. The CDR3 length is 14 residues. The CDR3 DNA is TGCACCAGCAGCCGCGAAGTCAGAAATGAAAAACTGTTTTTT. Protein sequence: CTSSREVRNEKLFF.

The chain couples TRBV9 to TRBJ2-3, with 8 positions matching TRBD2. The V gene end was trimmed by 5 bases and the J gene end by 2 bases; junction bases not matched to a gene: 10. Germline-derived CDR1 and CDR2 are SGDLS and YYNGEE. The CDR3 covers 16 residues. The CDR3 region is CASRAPGAGATDTQYF. The DNA for the CDR3 is TGTGCCAGCAGAGCCCCCGGAGCGGGAGCCACAGATACGCAGTATTTT.

This clone occurred a few times. The V and J genes are TRBV10-2 and TRBJ1-6; D unresolved. The CDR3 is 13 residues long. Deletions cut 0 bases from V and 14 bases from J, with 11 bases between. Germline V gives CDR1 WSHSY, CDR2 SAAADI. CDR3 in DNA: TGCGCCAGCAGTGAGTCGAAACTAACGGCCCTCCACTTT. Protein: CASSESKLTALHF.

This clone was seen only once. This chain joins TRBV5-1 and TRBJ1-1; D might be TRBD1 (5 bases). The CDR3 consists of 17 residues. CDR1 SGHRS and CDR2 YFSETQ come from the germline V gene. Trimming took off 0 bases at V and 1 base at J, with 16 bases between the two ends. The CDR3 DNA is TGCGCCAGCAGCTTGGAGGGGTTGGGATTCCCGAACACTGAAGCTTTCTTT. Protein: CASSLEGLGFPNTEAFF.

J is TRBJ2-7 and V is TRBV19; maybe TRBD1 (5 bases). V shed 9 bases and J shed 5 bases, with 17 bases lying between them. The CDR3 sequence is 13 residues long. The germline V gene encodes CDR1 LNHDA and CDR2 SQIVND (reference sequence). The CDR3 sequence is CASSRAPSDEQYF. Written as DNA, the CDR3 is TGTGCCAGCTCCAGGGCCCCTTCGGACGAGCAGTACTTC.

This chain connects TRBV29-1 to TRBJ1-4; 10 nucleotides line up with TRBD1. V was pared by 4 bases and J by 2 bases, with 10 bases of the junction left unmatched. The CDR3 runs to 17 residues. Germline V CDR1 and CDR2: SQVTM, ANQGSEA. Here the CDR3 DNA reads TGCAGCGTTGCGGGGTTGACAGGGGGCATCACTAATGAAAAACTGTTTTTT. Its translation: CSVAGLTGGITNEKLFF.

The genes are TRBV30 and TRBJ2-3, with TRBD2 as a possible D gene (5 bases). The CDR3 totals 14 residues. V lost 0 bases and J lost 3, with 10 bases in between. The germline CDR1 and CDR2 sequences are GTSNPN and SVGIG (reference sequence). Here the CDR3 DNA reads TGTGCCTGGAGTGTACTCCGAGGGACAGATACGCAGTATTTT. Translating it yields CAWSVLRGTDTQYF.

This chain uses TRBV11-2 with TRBJ2-3, with 8 bases lining up with TRBD2. V shed 1 base, J shed 3 bases, and the junction held 6 bases outside the gene matches. CDR3 length: 16 residues. Germline lookup yields CDR1 SGHAT and CDR2 FQNNGV. The CDR3 DNA follows: TGTGCCAGCAGCTTAGCGGGAGGGCCGGGTACAGATACGCAGTATTTT. Translation gives CASSLAGGPGTDTQYF.

The J gene is TRBJ1-1, the V gene TRBV6-1, with D hard to call. Germline CDR1 and CDR2: MNHNS and SASEGT. The CDR3 has 14 amino acids. Deletions cut 1 base from V and 6 bases from J, with 12 bases between. The CDR3: CASSEVGGIPEAFF. The CDR3, as DNA: TGTGCCAGCAGTGAAGTCGGAGGGATCCCTGAAGCTTTCTTT.

V gene TRBV5-1 combines with J gene TRBJ2-5; D is unclear. Trimming stripped 0 bases from V and 2 bases from J, with 2 bases between. This CDR3 region has 12 residues. The germline V gene encodes CDR1 SGHRS and CDR2 YFSETQ. Here the CDR3 DNA reads TGCGCCAGCAGCTTGGGACAAGAGACCCAGTACTTC. Translated: CASSLGQETQYF.

The chain carries TRBV4-3 and TRBJ1-4; 9 nucleotides line up with TRBD1. This CDR3 comprises 21 residues. From germline, CDR1 is LGHNA and CDR2 YSLEER. With 0 bases clipped from V and 0 bases from J, the junction kept 14 bases outside the gene matches. As DNA, the CDR3 is TGCGCCAGCAGCCAAGATAGGAACAGGGGGCCCGAGCATGCAACTAATGAAAAACTGTTTTTT. It translates to CASSQDRNRGPEHATNEKLFF.

The chain couples TRBV15 to TRBJ1-5; perhaps TRBD1 as D (5 bases). Germline assignment: CDR1 LNHNV and CDR2 YYDKDF (reference sequence). The CDR3 loop spans 13 amino acids. The germline V and J ends were trimmed by 1 base and 9 bases, with 10 bases remaining between them. The CDR3 protein is CATSRAGGWPQHF. CDR3 bases: TGTGCCACCAGCAGAGCCGGGGGGTGGCCCCAGCATTTT.

This clone was recorded only once. This chain joins TRBV5-1 and TRBJ1-5, with 9 bases identical to TRBD1. The ends lost 4 bases at V and 5 bases at J; junction bases unmatched: 4. Germline V gene sequence: CDR1 SGHRS, CDR2 YFSETQ. CDR3 length: 14 amino acids. CDR3 DNA sequence: TGCGCCAGCAGCCCCGACAGGGGGGATCAGCCCCAGCATTTT. Its translation is CASSPDRGDQPQHF.

Only one count was recorded for this clone. The chain carries TRBV4-1 and TRBJ2-5, with D tentatively TRBD1 (5 bases). Germline-derived CDR1 and CDR2 are MGHRA and YSYEKL. This CDR3 is built from 14 residues. V shed 1 base and J shed 0 bases, with 6 bases lying between them. CDR3 coding DNA: TGCGCCAGCAGCCAAGGGGGCAACCAAGAGACCCAGTACTTC. It specifies CASSQGGNQETQYF.

The genes are TRBV5-1 and TRBJ2-1, with TRBD2 matching over 7 bases. J gave up 2 bases and V 0 bases, and 2 bases lay outside the gene matches. There are 15 residues in the CDR3. Germline CDR1 and CDR2: SGHRS and YFSETQ. The CDR3 spells CASSLGGSTYNEQFF. The DNA of the CDR3 is TGCGCCAGCAGCTTGGGCGGGAGTACCTACAATGAGCAGTTCTTC.

This clone has only one observation. V and J are TRBV19 and TRBJ1-2; 7 bases align to TRBD1. This CDR3 comprises 15 residues. CDR1 and CDR2 (germline): LNHDA, SQIVND (reference sequence). V gave up 0 bases and J gave up 8 bases; unmatched junction bases: 9. This CDR3 reads CASSIELTGVNGYTF. DNA of the CDR3: TGTGCCAGTAGTATAGAGCTCACAGGGGTCAACGGCTACACCTTC.

This clone came up once. CDR3 in DNA: TGTGCCAGCAGCGTACAGGGTGGCCCCACTGAAGCTTTCTTT. Translating it yields CASSVQGGPTEAFF. The rearrangement joins TRBV2 to TRBJ1-1, with a possible D match to TRBD1 (6 bases). This CDR3 comprises 14 residues. Germline V gene data show CDR1 as SNHLY and CDR2 as FYNNEI. Between the trimmed V and J ends, which lost 6 bases and 4 bases, there was a span of 15 bases.

The table lists this clone with a few counts. The V gene is TRBV18, the J gene TRBJ1-1, with TRBD1 as a possible D gene (6 bases). Germline CDR1 KGHSH, CDR2 LQKENI. There are 13 residues in the CDR3. V was cut by 8 bases and J by 5 bases, with 15 bases left in between. CDR3 in DNA: TGTGCCAGCCTGGGGGGCGCGGGGACTGAAGCTTTCTTT. It encodes CASLGGAGTEAFF. Based on the CDR3 plus reference TRBV18 and TRBJ1-1, the full variable domain is NAGVMQNPRHLVRRRGQEARLRCSPMKGHSHVYWYRQLPEEGLKFMVYLQKENIIDESGMPKERFSAEFPKEGPSILRIQQVVRGDSAAYFCASLGGAGTEAFFGQGTRLTVV.